A selection of T cell receptor beta chains follows, all from one sample in a study of blood T cell repertoires in COVID-19. The assay was immunoSEQ multiplex PCR, and TCRdb's table has in-frame clones only and misses some. The data show around 220,000 clones, 65% to 85% seen once. Sequenced: PBMCs or T cells enriched from blood (not recorded which). The receptor source for this set is a middle-aged woman who had recovered from COVID-19. CDR3s include the opening cysteine and the closing phenylalanine or tryptophan. A D gene is named only where the DNA matches it firmly. The listing skips clone size in some rows; elsewhere it reads once, few, many or a size class.

d_gene: TRBD1
j_gene: TRBJ1-4
abundance: -
v_gene: TRBV9
CDR3aa: CASSEETGINEKLFF
CDR3nt: TGTGCCAGCAGCGAGGAGACAGGGATAAATGAAAAACTGTTTTTT

d_gene: TRBD1
j_gene: TRBJ2-6
abundance: -
v_gene: TRBV18
CDR3aa: CASSEIQGLANVLTF
CDR3nt: TGTGCCAGCTCAGAGATACAGGGGTTGGCCAACGTCCTGACTTTC

d_gene: -
j_gene: TRBJ2-3
abundance: few
v_gene: TRBV29-1
CDR3aa: CSVPGRYTDTQYF
CDR3nt: TGCAGCGTACCAGGGCGGTACACAGATACGCAGTATTTT

d_gene: TRBD1
j_gene: TRBJ2-1
abundance: -
v_gene: TRBV2
CDR3aa: CASSLQGVAYNEQFF
CDR3nt: TGTGCCAGCAGTCTCCAGGGGGTCGCCTACAATGAGCAGTTCTTC

d_gene: TRBD2
j_gene: TRBJ2-3
abundance: few
v_gene: TRBV3-1/TRBV3-2
CDR3aa: CASSPAMGLAVPMGSTDTQYF
CDR3nt: TGTGCCAGCAGCCCCGCCATGGGACTAGCGGTCCCCATGGGGAGCACAGATACGCAGTATTTT

d_gene: TRBD1
j_gene: TRBJ1-1
abundance: -
v_gene: TRBV2
CDR3aa: CAGGQAPRTEAFF
CDR3nt: TGTGCCGGGGGACAGGCTCCTAGGACTGAAGCTTTCTTT

d_gene: -
j_gene: TRBJ2-1
abundance: -
v_gene: TRBV29-1
CDR3aa: CSVDYRDGVGNEQFF
CDR3nt: TGCAGCGTTGACTACAGGGACGGGGTAGGAAATGAGCAGTTCTTC

d_gene: TRBD2
j_gene: TRBJ2-1
abundance: -
v_gene: TRBV18
CDR3aa: CASSPNFRTSGTNEQFF
CDR3nt: TGTGCCAGCTCACCTAATTTCAGGACTAGCGGGACCAATGAGCAGTTCTTC

d_gene: TRBD1
j_gene: TRBJ1-1
abundance: -
v_gene: TRBV10-3
CDR3aa: CAISKTGGDTEAFF
CDR3nt: TGTGCCATCAGCAAGACAGGGGGGGACACTGAAGCTTTCTTT

d_gene: -
j_gene: TRBJ2-7
abundance: few
v_gene: TRBV10-3
CDR3aa: CAISESFQSRVQYF
CDR3nt: TGTGCCATCAGTGAGTCGTTCCAGTCACGGGTGCAGTACTTC

d_gene: TRBD1
j_gene: TRBJ1-2
abundance: -
v_gene: TRBV10-3
CDR3aa: CAISSRDRDSGYTF
CDR3nt: TGTGCCATCAGTAGCCGGGACAGGGACTCTGGCTACACCTTC

d_gene: -
j_gene: TRBJ2-1
abundance: -
v_gene: TRBV7-2
CDR3aa: CASSSPPGVYNEQFF
CDR3nt: TGTGCCAGCAGCTCCCCACCAGGGGTCTACAATGAGCAGTTCTTC

d_gene: -
j_gene: TRBJ1-2
abundance: -
v_gene: TRBV12-3/TRBV12-4
CDR3aa: CASGRGFMDGYTF
CDR3nt: TGTGCCAGCGGTCGGGGGTTTATGGATGGCTACACCTTC

d_gene: -
j_gene: TRBJ1-1
abundance: -
v_gene: TRBV28
CDR3aa: CASRAGHAFF
CDR3nt: TGTGCCAGCAGAGCAGGTCACGCTTTCTTT

d_gene: -
j_gene: TRBJ1-2
abundance: -
v_gene: TRBV19
CDR3aa: CASTNGGYGYTF
CDR3nt: TGTGCCAGTACTAATGGAGGCTATGGCTACACCTTC

d_gene: -
j_gene: TRBJ1-5
abundance: few
v_gene: TRBV2
CDR3aa: CASSEGGRGQPQHF
CDR3nt: TGTGCCAGCAGTGAAGGGGGCAGGGGACAGCCCCAGCATTTT

d_gene: -
j_gene: TRBJ1-4
abundance: once
v_gene: TRBV10-3
CDR3aa: CAISREEGRNEKLFF
CDR3nt: TGTGCCATCAGCCGGGAGGAGGGACGCAATGAAAAACTGTTTTTT

d_gene: TRBD1
j_gene: TRBJ1-1
abundance: -
v_gene: TRBV5-1
CDR3aa: CASSPGTGWGNTEAFF
CDR3nt: TGCGCCAGCAGCCCCGGGACAGGGTGGGGGAACACTGAAGCTTTCTTT

d_gene: TRBD1
j_gene: TRBJ1-2
abundance: -
v_gene: TRBV6-1
CDR3aa: CASSEGGTGGDGYTF
CDR3nt: TGTGCCAGCAGTGAAGGGGGAACAGGGGGCGATGGCTACACCTTC

d_gene: TRBD1
j_gene: TRBJ1-5
abundance: once
v_gene: TRBV27
CDR3aa: CASRPTGDRQPQHF
CDR3nt: TGTGCCAGCAGGCCAACAGGGGATCGGCAGCCCCAGCATTTT

d_gene: -
j_gene: TRBJ2-3
abundance: -
v_gene: TRBV10-2
CDR3aa: CASSELSDSTDTQYF
CDR3nt: TGCGCCAGCAGTGAGCTTAGCGATAGCACAGATACGCAGTATTTT

d_gene: TRBD1
j_gene: TRBJ1-3
abundance: -
v_gene: TRBV10-3
CDR3aa: CAISEPPGQGSGNTIYF
CDR3nt: TGTGCCATCAGTGAACCTCCGGGACAGGGGTCTGGAAACACCATATATTTT

d_gene: TRBD2
j_gene: TRBJ2-3
abundance: -
v_gene: TRBV7-8
CDR3aa: CASSLALAGTDTQYF
CDR3nt: TGTGCCAGCAGCTTAGCGCTAGCGGGCACAGATACGCAGTATTTT

d_gene: -
j_gene: TRBJ1-1
abundance: few
v_gene: TRBV3-1/TRBV3-2
CDR3aa: CASSSGKNTEAFF
CDR3nt: TGTGCCAGCAGTTCGGGAAAGAACACTGAAGCTTTCTTT

d_gene: TRBD2
j_gene: TRBJ2-1
abundance: -
v_gene: TRBV29-1
CDR3aa: CSVDFSGSSRNEQFF
CDR3nt: TGCAGCGTTGATTTTAGCGGGAGTAGTCGGAATGAGCAGTTCTTC

d_gene: -
j_gene: TRBJ2-3
abundance: -
v_gene: TRBV2
CDR3aa: CASSGNQGYTDTQYF
CDR3nt: TGTGCCAGCAGTGGAAACCAGGGCTACACAGATACGCAGTATTTT

d_gene: -
j_gene: TRBJ2-3
abundance: few
v_gene: TRBV9
CDR3aa: CASSVGRGSTDTQYF
CDR3nt: TGTGCCAGCAGCGTAGGAAGGGGTAGCACAGATACGCAGTATTTT

d_gene: -
j_gene: TRBJ1-2
abundance: once
v_gene: TRBV30
CDR3aa: CAWSVTGLRRGYTF
CDR3nt: TGTGCCTGGAGTGTAACAGGGCTTCGGCGTGGCTACACCTTC

d_gene: -
j_gene: TRBJ1-2
abundance: -
v_gene: TRBV7-2
CDR3aa: CASSSLRRQGNYGYTF
CDR3nt: TGTGCCAGCAGCTCCCTACGGAGGCAGGGGAACTATGGCTACACCTTC

d_gene: TRBD2
j_gene: TRBJ2-7
abundance: -
v_gene: TRBV27
CDR3aa: CASSRLREGYEQYF
CDR3nt: TGTGCCAGCAGTCGCCTCAGGGAGGGCTACGAGCAGTACTTC

d_gene: TRBD2
j_gene: TRBJ2-1
abundance: many
v_gene: TRBV27
CDR3aa: CASRLPTGRELYEQFF
CDR3nt: TGTGCCAGCAGGCTCCCCACGGGGCGGGAGTTGTATGAGCAGTTCTTC

d_gene: -
j_gene: TRBJ2-7
abundance: -
v_gene: TRBV9
CDR3aa: CASGSGAYEQYF
CDR3nt: TGTGCCAGCGGGAGCGGCGCCTACGAGCAGTACTTC

d_gene: -
j_gene: TRBJ2-3
abundance: -
v_gene: TRBV3-1/TRBV3-2
CDR3aa: CASSPGDTQYF
CDR3nt: TGTGCCAGCAGCCCGGGGGATACGCAGTATTTT

d_gene: -
j_gene: TRBJ1-1
abundance: -
v_gene: TRBV29-1
CDR3aa: CSVEEGGVPEAFF
CDR3nt: TGCAGCGTTGAGGAGGGGGGGGTCCCTGAAGCTTTCTTT

d_gene: TRBD1
j_gene: TRBJ2-5
abundance: -
v_gene: TRBV10-2
CDR3aa: CASSGQGVETQYF
CDR3nt: TGCGCCAGCAGCGGACAGGGTGTAGAGACCCAGTACTTC

d_gene: -
j_gene: TRBJ1-2
abundance: -
v_gene: TRBV11-3
CDR3aa: CASSLGPRYGYTF
CDR3nt: TGTGCCAGCAGCTTAGGGCCCCGCTATGGCTACACCTTC

d_gene: TRBD1
j_gene: TRBJ1-4
abundance: -
v_gene: TRBV28
CDR3aa: CASSRPRQGRTNEKLFF
CDR3nt: TGTGCCAGCAGCCGTCCGAGACAGGGGAGAACTAATGAAAAACTGTTTTTT

d_gene: TRBD1
j_gene: TRBJ2-1
abundance: few
v_gene: TRBV28
CDR3aa: CASSFLWDREKKGNEQFF
CDR3nt: TGTGCCAGCAGTTTCTTATGGGACAGGGAAAAGAAGGGGAATGAGCAGTTCTTC

d_gene: -
j_gene: TRBJ2-1
abundance: -
v_gene: TRBV7-2
CDR3aa: CASSSPPGSNEQFF
CDR3nt: TGTGCCAGCAGCTCCCCGCCTGGCAGCAATGAGCAGTTCTTC

d_gene: -
j_gene: TRBJ1-1
abundance: -
v_gene: TRBV11-2
CDR3aa: CASSPAGENTEAFF
CDR3nt: TGTGCCAGCAGCCCCGCCGGGGAGAACACTGAAGCTTTCTTT

d_gene: TRBD1
j_gene: TRBJ1-5
abundance: -
v_gene: TRBV14
CDR3aa: CASSPTGGASSNQPQHF
CDR3nt: TGTGCCAGCAGCCCGACAGGGGGCGCGAGTAGCAATCAGCCCCAGCATTTT

d_gene: TRBD1
j_gene: TRBJ2-7
abundance: many
v_gene: TRBV6-5
CDR3aa: CASTDRAPYEQYF
CDR3nt: TGTGCCAGCACGGACAGGGCGCCCTACGAGCAGTACTTC

d_gene: TRBD1
j_gene: TRBJ1-1
abundance: -
v_gene: TRBV24-1
CDR3aa: CATRTGEHTEAFF
CDR3nt: TGTGCCACCAGAACAGGGGAACACACTGAAGCTTTCTTT

d_gene: -
j_gene: TRBJ2-1
abundance: -
v_gene: TRBV9
CDR3aa: CASSVADEQFF
CDR3nt: TGTGCCAGCAGCGTAGCAGATGAGCAGTTCTTC

d_gene: -
j_gene: TRBJ2-3
abundance: -
v_gene: TRBV7-2
CDR3aa: CASKLLGTDTQYF
CDR3nt: TGTGCCAGCAAACTACTGGGCACAGATACGCAGTATTTT